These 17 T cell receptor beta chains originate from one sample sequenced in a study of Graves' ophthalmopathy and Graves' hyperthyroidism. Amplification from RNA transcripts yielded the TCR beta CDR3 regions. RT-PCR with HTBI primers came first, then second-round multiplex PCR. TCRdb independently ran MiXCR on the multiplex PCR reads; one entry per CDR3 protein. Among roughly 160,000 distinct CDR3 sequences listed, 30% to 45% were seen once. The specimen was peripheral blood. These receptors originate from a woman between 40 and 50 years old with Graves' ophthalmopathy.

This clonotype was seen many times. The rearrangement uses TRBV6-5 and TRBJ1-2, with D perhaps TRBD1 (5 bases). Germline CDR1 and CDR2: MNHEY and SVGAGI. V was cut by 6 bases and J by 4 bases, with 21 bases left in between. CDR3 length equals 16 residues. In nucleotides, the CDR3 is TGTGCCAGCAGCACACGAAACACGGACACTCTCTATGGCTACACCTTC. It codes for CASSTRNTDTLYGYTF.

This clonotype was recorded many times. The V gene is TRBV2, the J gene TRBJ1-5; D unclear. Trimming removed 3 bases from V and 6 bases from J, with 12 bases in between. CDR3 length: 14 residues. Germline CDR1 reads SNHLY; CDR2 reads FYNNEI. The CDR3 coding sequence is TGTGCCAGCAGTGAGTTGGTGAGTAGTCAGCCCCAGCATTTT. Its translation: CASSELVSSQPQHF.

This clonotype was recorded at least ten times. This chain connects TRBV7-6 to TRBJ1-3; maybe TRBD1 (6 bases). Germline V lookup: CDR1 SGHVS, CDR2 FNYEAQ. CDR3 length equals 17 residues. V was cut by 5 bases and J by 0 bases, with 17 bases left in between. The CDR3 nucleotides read TGTGCCAGCAGCCTAACCGGGGGGCCTACCTCTGGAAACACCATATATTTT. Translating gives CASSLTGGPTSGNTIYF.

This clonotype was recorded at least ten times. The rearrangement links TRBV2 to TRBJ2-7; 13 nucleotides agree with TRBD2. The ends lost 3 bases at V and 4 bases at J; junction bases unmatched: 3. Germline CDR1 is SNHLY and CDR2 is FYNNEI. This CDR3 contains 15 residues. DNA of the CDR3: TGTGCCAGCAGTGAGGGACTAGCGGGAACGTACGAGCAGTACTTC. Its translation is CASSEGLAGTYEQYF. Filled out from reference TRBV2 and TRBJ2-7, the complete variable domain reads EPEVTQTPSHQVTQMGQEVILRCVPISNHLYFYWYRQILGQKVEFLVSFYNNEISEKSEIFDDQFSVERPDGSNFTLKIRSTKLEDSAMYFCASSEGLAGTYEQYFGPGTRLTVT.

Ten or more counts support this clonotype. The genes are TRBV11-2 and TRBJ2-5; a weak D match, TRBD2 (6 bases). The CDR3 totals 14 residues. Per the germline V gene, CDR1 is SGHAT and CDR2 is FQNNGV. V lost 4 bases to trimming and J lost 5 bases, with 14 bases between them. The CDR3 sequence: CASSSSYGGETQYF. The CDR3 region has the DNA TGTGCCAGCAGCTCAAGCTATGGGGGGGAGACCCAGTACTTC.

CDR3: CASRPGQVGEQYF. In DNA, the CDR3 is TGTGCCAGCAGACCGGGACAGGTCGGGGAGCAGTACTTC. The rearrangement links TRBV6-1 to TRBJ2-7, with 8 bases lining up with TRBD1. Per the germline V gene, CDR1 is MNHNS and CDR2 is SASEGT. The V and J ends lost 6 bases and 7 bases, in that order; junction bases with no gene match: 8. The CDR3 extends over 13 amino acids.

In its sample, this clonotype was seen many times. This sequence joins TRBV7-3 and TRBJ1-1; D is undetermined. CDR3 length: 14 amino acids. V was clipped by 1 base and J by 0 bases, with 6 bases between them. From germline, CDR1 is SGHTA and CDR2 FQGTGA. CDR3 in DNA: TGTGCCAGCAGCTTAAGACCAGTGAACACTGAAGCTTTCTTT. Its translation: CASSLRPVNTEAFF.

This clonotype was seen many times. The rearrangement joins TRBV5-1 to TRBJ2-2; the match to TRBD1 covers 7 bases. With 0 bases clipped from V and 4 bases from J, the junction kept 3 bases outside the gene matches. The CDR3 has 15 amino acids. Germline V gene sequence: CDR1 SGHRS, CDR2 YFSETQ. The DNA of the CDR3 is TGCGCCAGCAGCTTGGGAGACAGGGCCACCGGGGAGCTGTTTTTT. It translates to CASSLGDRATGELFF.

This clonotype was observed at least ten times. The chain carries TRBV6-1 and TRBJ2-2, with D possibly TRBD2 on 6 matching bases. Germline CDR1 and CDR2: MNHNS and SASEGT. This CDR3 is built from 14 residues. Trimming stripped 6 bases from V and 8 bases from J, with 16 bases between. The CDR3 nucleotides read TGTGCCAGCAGAACCATGGGCGGAGGGGGGGAGCTGTTTTTT. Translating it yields CASRTMGGGGELFF.

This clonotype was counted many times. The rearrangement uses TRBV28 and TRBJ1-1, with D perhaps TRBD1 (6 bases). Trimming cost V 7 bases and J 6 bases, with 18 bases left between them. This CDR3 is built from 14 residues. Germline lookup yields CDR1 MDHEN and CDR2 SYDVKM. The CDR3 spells CASIPDRDTPEAFF. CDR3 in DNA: TGTGCCAGCATTCCCGACCGGGACACCCCTGAAGCTTTCTTT.

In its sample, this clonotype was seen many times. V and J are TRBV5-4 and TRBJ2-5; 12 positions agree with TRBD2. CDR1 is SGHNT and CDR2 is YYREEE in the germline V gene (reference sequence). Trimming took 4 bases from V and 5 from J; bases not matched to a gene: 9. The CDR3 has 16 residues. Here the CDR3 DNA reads TGTGCCAGCAGCCCGTCTAGCGGGGGGGCAGTGGAGACCCAGTACTTC. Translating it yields CASSPSSGGAVETQYF.

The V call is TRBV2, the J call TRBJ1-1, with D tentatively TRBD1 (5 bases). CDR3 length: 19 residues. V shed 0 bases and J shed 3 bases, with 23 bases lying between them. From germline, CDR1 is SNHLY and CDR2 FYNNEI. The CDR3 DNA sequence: TGTGCCAGCAGTGAAGCGCTTCAAGTCTCGGGCAGGGCGGACACTGAAGCTTTCTTT. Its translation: CASSEALQVSGRADTEAFF.

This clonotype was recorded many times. Here the CDR3 reads CASSNTGLEPQHF. The CDR3 DNA reads as TGTGCCAGTAGCAACACAGGTTTGGAGCCCCAGCATTTT. The chain couples TRBV19 to TRBJ1-5; D may be TRBD1 (5 bases). Germline loops: CDR1 LNHDA, CDR2 SQIVND (reference sequence). The CDR3 runs to 13 residues. The germline V and J ends were trimmed by 6 bases and 8 bases, with 14 bases remaining between them.

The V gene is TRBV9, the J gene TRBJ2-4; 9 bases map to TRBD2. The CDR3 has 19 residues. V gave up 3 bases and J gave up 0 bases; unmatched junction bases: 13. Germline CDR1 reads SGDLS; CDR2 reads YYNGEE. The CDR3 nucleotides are TGTGCCAGCAGCGGGAGGGGTCTAGCGGGGTTATTAGCCAAAAACATTCAGTACTTC. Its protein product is CASSGRGLAGLLAKNIQYF. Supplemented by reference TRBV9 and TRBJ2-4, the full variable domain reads DSGVTQTPKHLITATGQRVTLRCSPRSGDLSVYWYQQSLDQGLQFLIQYYNGEERAKGNILERFSAQQFPDLHSELNLSSLELGDSALYFCASSGRGLAGLLAKNIQYFGAGTRLSVL.

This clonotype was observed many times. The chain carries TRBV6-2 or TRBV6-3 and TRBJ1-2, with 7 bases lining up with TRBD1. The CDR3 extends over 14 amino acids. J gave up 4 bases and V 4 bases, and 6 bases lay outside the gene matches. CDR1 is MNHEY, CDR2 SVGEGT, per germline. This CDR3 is CASSLNRGPYGYTF. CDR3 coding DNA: TGTGCCAGCAGTTTGAACAGGGGACCCTATGGCTACACCTTC.

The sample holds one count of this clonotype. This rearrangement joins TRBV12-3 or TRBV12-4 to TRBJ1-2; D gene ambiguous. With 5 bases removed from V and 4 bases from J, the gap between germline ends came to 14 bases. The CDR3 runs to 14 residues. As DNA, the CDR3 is TGTGCCAGCAGTCTGGGCGATGGTGGCTATGGCTACACCTTC. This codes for CASSLGDGGYGYTF.

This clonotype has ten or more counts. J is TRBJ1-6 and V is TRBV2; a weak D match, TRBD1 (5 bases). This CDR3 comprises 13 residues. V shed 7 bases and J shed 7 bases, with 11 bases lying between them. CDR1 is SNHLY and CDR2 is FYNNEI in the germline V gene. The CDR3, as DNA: TGTGCCAGCAACCCGGGGCCCAATTCACCCCTCCACTTT. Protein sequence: CASNPGPNSPLHF. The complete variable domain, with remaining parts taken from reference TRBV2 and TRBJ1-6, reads EPEVTQTPSHQVTQMGQEVILRCVPISNHLYFYWYRQILGQKVEFLVSFYNNEISEKSEIFDDQFSVERPDGSNFTLKIRSTKLEDSAMYFCASNPGPNSPLHFGNGTRLTVT.